The 2 T cell receptor beta chains listed next were all sequenced from one sample in a study of metastatic and nonmetastatic thyroid tumors (TCRdb year 2020). No treatment had been received by any patient before thyroid surgery. The method was PCR. Sequencing instrument: Illumina HiSeq 4000. In-frame beta chains were kept once TCRdb had trimmed the public reads at Q25 with fastp and called clones with MiXCR. The sample records 85,000 to 95,000 clones, about 16% of which are singletons. The ten largest make up roughly 3.6% of the sample. The sequenced sample consisted of blood. The origin of the receptors is a female donor with papillary thyroid cancer or a benign thyroid nodule (not recorded which). Some clones in this sample may be carry-over from other donors' samples.

This clone was recorded at least ten times. Possible read error: a much larger clone is one base away. Other DNA sequences in this sample translate to the same CDR3. The chain couples TRBV19 to TRBJ2-2; D is perhaps TRBD1 (6 bases). Trimming left V 7 bases short and J 3 bases short, with 9 bases between. The CDR3 loop spans 13 amino acids. The germline gives CDR1 LNHDA, CDR2 SQIVND (reference sequence). The CDR3 DNA is TGTGCCAGTATAGACAGGCACACCGGGGAGCTGTTTTTT. Protein sequence: CASIDRHTGELFF.

This clone has at least ten counts. V and J are TRBV10-1 and TRBJ2-1, with D perhaps matching TRBD1 (6 bases). This CDR3 spans 14 amino acids. Germline V gene data show CDR1 as WNHNN and CDR2 as SYGVQD (reference sequence). V dropped 4 bases and J dropped 6 bases, with 13 bases sitting between them. The CDR3 sequence: CASSALGARNEQFF. The CDR3 nucleotides read TGCGCCAGCAGTGCGCTGGGGGCCCGCAATGAGCAGTTCTTC.